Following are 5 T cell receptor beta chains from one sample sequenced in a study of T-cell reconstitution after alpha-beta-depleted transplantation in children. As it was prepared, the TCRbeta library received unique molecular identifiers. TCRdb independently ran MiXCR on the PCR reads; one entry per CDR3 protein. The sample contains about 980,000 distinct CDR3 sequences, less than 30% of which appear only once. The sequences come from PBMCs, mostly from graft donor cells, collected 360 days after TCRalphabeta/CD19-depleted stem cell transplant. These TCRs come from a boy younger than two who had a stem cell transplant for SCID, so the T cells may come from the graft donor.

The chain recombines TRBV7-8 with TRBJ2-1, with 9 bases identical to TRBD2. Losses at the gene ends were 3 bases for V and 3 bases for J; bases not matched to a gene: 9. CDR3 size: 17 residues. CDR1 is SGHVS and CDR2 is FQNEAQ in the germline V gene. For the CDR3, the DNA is TGTGCCAGCAGCTTCCAGCTAGCGGGGACCGACTACAATGAGCAGTTCTTC. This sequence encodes CASSFQLAGTDYNEQFF. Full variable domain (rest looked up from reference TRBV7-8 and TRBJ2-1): GAGVSQSPRYKVAKRGQDVALRCDPISGHVSLFWYQQALGQGPEFLTYFQNEAQLDKSGLPSDRFFAERPEGSVSTLKIQRTQQEDSAVYLCASSFQLAGTDYNEQFFGPGTRLTVL.

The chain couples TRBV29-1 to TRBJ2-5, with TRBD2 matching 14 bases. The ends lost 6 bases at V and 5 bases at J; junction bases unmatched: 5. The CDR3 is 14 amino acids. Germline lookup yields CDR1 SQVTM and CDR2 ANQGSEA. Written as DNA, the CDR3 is TGCAGCGTCGGACTAGCGGGGGGCCTGGAGACCCAGTACTTC. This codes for CSVGLAGGLETQYF. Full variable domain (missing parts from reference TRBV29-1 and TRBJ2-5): SAVISQKPSRDICQRGTSLTIQCQVDSQVTMMFWYRQQPGQSLTLIATANQGSEATYESGFVIDKFPISRPNLTFSTLTVSNMSPEDSSIYLCSVGLAGGLETQYFGPGTRLLVL.

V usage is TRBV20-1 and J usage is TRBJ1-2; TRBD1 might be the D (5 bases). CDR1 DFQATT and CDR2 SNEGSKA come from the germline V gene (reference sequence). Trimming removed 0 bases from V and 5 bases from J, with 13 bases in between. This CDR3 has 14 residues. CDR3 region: CSAREGGAAYGYTF. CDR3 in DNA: TGCAGTGCTAGAGAGGGGGGAGCTGCATATGGCTACACCTTC.

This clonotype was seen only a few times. CDR3 in amino acids: CASSPTPPNEQFF. The CDR3 DNA sequence: TGTGCCAGCAGCCCGACTCCTCCGAATGAGCAGTTCTTC. This rearrangement joins TRBV6-2 or TRBV6-3 to TRBJ2-1; D call uncertain. The CDR3 has 13 residues. The ends were cut back, 6 bases at V and 7 bases at J, with 13 bases in the middle. Germline V CDR1 and CDR2: MNHEY, SVGEGT.

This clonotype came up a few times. The CDR3 sequence is CASSIELKTGELFF. The CDR3 bases are TGTGCCAGCAGTATAGAACTCAAAACCGGGGAGCTGTTTTTT. This chain links TRBV2 with TRBJ2-2; unclear D gene. Germline CDR1 SNHLY, CDR2 FYNNEI. This CDR3 comprises 14 residues. The ends were cut back, 5 bases at V and 5 bases at J, with 12 bases in the middle.